This T cell receptor beta chain comes out of a study of blood T cells in healthy people across ages. At the level of the study: About one barcoded beta molecule per two T cells was the capture yield of template switching.

General study findings and limits: In long-lived donors, naive CD4+ cell counts and diversity exceeded those of aged donors.

The sample, about 9.2 milliliters of peripheral blood, was drawn from each donor. Next came a second PCR, run for 7 to 11 cycles, which used a sample-barcoded 5' primer along with a J-beta primer mix. Each cDNA molecule carried a tag from a template-switch adaptor that contained 12 random nucleotides. Via MiXCR, TCRdb re-called the 5' RACE reads, giving one row per CDR3 protein. The sample yields over 1.5 million distinct CDR3 sequences, approximately 50% seen once. As regards this clonotype: The antigen is unknown.

V was shortened by 0 bases and J by 8 bases, with 14 bases between the two germline ends. The germline gives CDR1 SGHRS, CDR2 YFSETQ. The CDR3 covers 14 residues. This chain connects TRBV5-1 to TRBJ1-2; unclear D gene. The sequence derives from a woman between 40 and 50 years old in good health. The material sequenced was blood. The CDR3 region has the DNA TGCGCCAGCAGCTTGGAACCGGGGATGGGCGGCTACACCTTC. Translation gives CASSLEPGMGGYTF.